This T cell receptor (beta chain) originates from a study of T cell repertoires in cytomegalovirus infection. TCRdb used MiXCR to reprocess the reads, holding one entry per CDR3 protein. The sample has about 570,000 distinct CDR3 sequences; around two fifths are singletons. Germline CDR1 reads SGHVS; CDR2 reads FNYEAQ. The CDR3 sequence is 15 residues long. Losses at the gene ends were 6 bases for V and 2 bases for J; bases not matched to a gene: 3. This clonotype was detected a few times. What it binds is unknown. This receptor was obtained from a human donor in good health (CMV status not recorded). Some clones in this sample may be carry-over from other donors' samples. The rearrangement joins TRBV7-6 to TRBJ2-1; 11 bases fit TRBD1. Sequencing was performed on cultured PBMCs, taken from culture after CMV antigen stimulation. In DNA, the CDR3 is TGTGCCAGCAGGCAGGACAGGGGGCCCTACAATGAGCAGTTCTTC. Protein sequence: CASRQDRGPYNEQFF.